Listed below are T cell receptor beta chains from one sample, sequenced in a study of Ad26.COV2.S vaccination and SARS-CoV-2 variants. TCRdb's copy holds only in-frame clones and misses some; the assay was immunoSEQ multiplex PCR. In the table there are about 280,000 clones, 70% to 90% of which are singletons. The sequencing here drew on peripheral blood, taken in a trial of Ad26.COV2.S vaccine versus placebo. The receptors were sampled from a person between 18 and 65 years old who received the Ad26.COV2.S COVID-19 vaccine or a placebo. CDR3s leave out the opening cysteine and the closing phenylalanine or tryptophan. D genes are given only for firm matches.

D gene,V gene,CDR3 protein
TRBD1,TRBV7-6,ASSLWDRGGEQY
.,TRBV12-3/TRBV12-4,ASHEQENTEAF
TRBD1,TRBV3-1/TRBV3-2,ASSQVTGAPNTGELF
.,TRBV10-3,AISLSYEQY
.,TRBV2,ANSGQGFGNTIY
.,TRBV10-3,ATRTESYGYT
.,TRBV7-2,ASSLARQGRNNEQF
.,TRBV7-8,ASSQTTRIYGYT
.,TRBV19,ASSIATGGAKNIQY
.,TRBV13,ASKSYSGANVLT
.,TRBV24-1,ATSSNRGNGQETQY
TRBD1,TRBV7-6,ASSRRTGTGVNEQF
.,TRBV7-2,ASSPRAGMGTEAF
.,TRBV2,ASSLGYHTGELF
.,TRBV12-3/TRBV12-4,ASSSTLGTEAF
.,TRBV7-2,ASSQYQEEHGYT
TRBD2,TRBV19,ASSMYSGRWTDTQY
TRBD1,TRBV2,ASSLDREDTQY
.,TRBV27,ASRGARSYGYT
.,TRBV27,ASSLLGGGYNEQF
.,TRBV6-5,ASSLAGTYTGELF
TRBD1,TRBV11-1,ASSQGTANNSPLH
.,TRBV19,ARPLGGSEVTGELF
.,TRBV7-2,ASSLDRMQNTEAF
TRBD2,TRBV6-1,ASSETAGGVQETQY
.,TRBV7-2,ASSPGGGPSNEQF
.,TRBV7-8,ASSPLEDYFSYEQY
TRBD2,TRBV9,ASNRREGSTDTQY
TRBD1,TRBV3-1/TRBV3-2,ASSQGTGGHNEQF
.,TRBV11-2,ASSSPGRLSYEQY
TRBD1,TRBV5-5,ASSLPLTGVGNTIY
.,TRBV7-2,ASSFRGNTEAF
TRBD1,TRBV3-1/TRBV3-2,ASSQGTGTGTGPQH
.,TRBV6-5,ASSLPGSDTQY